This T cell receptor (beta chain) derives from a study of blood T cell repertoires in COVID-19. Source study methods: Amplification of reference gene primers provided the estimated nucleated cell counts. Some clones are missing from TCRdb's copy, which holds only in-frame ones; the method was immunoSEQ multiplex PCR. V and J calls and clone size are copied from that table; D and trimming were computed from the DNA. The table shows roughly 330,000 clones, with under 90% occurring only once. The germline CDR1 and CDR2 sequences are LGHDT and YNNKEL (reference sequence). This CDR3 comprises 15 residues. Deletions cut 1 base from V and 2 bases from J, with 8 bases between.

The specimen was PBMCs or T cells enriched from blood (not recorded which). The TCR comes from a woman aged 18-29 years who had recovered from COVID-19. The chain recombines TRBV3-1 (or the pseudogene TRBV3-2) with TRBJ2-2, with D unresolved. The CDR3: CASSQVRLNTGELFF. CDR3 nucleotides: TGTGCCAGCAGCCAAGTTAGACTTAACACCGGGGAGCTGTTTTTT.